The next 20 T cell receptor beta chains were all read from a single sample in a study of cytomegalovirus exposure and HLA in healthy donors. This PCR relied on a set of 60 Vbeta primers and 13 Jbeta primers. Sequencing was performed with immunoSEQ multiplex PCR; in TCRdb, only in-frame clones are kept and a portion is missing. There are roughly 160,000 clones in the sample; less than 75% occur only once, and over 1.2% lies in the top ten. Sequencing was performed on PBMCs. The source of these receptors is a girl aged 5 to 17 in good health and CMV-seronegative.

This chain uses TRBV6-5 with TRBJ2-7; weak D call: TRBD1 (6 bases). This CDR3 is built from 15 residues. Germline V lookup: CDR1 MNHEY, CDR2 SVGAGI. The ends were cut back, 6 bases at V and 4 bases at J, with 19 bases in the middle. As DNA, the CDR3 is TGTGCCAGCAGCCCCTCAGGGGTCAGGCATTACGAGCAGTACTTC. Its translation: CASSPSGVRHYEQYF.

Only a few counts were recorded for this clone. In nucleotides, the CDR3 is TGCGCCAGCAGCACGGACAGGGTCGATGAGCAGTTCTTC. Translation gives CASSTDRVDEQFF. The chain is built from TRBV5-1 and TRBJ2-1, with 8 bases matching TRBD1. CDR3 length: 13 amino acids. V lost 4 bases to trimming and J lost 8 bases; unmatched junction nucleotides: 5. Germline CDR1 reads SGHRS; CDR2 reads YFSETQ.

The chain has TRBV5-6 and TRBJ2-3; 10 bases line up with TRBD1. The CDR3 totals 15 residues. Trimming removed 4 bases from V and 3 bases from J; junction bases left unmatched: 5. Germline CDR1 and CDR2: SGHDT and YYEEEE. This CDR3 reads CASSGGQGWTDTQYF. CDR3 DNA sequence: TGTGCCAGCAGCGGGGGACAGGGGTGGACAGATACGCAGTATTTT.

The gene calls are TRBV6-5 and TRBJ1-5; TRBD1 matches at 7 bases. The V segment lost 6 bases and the J segment 3 bases; nucleotides outside the gene matches: 8. Germline CDR1 MNHEY, CDR2 SVGAGI. There are 15 residues in the CDR3. CDR3 nucleotide sequence: TGTGCCAGCAGACCCGACAGGGAATTCAATCAGCCCCAGCATTTT. The encoded protein is CASRPDREFNQPQHF.

This chain uses TRBV5-1 with TRBJ2-7; D possibly corresponds to TRBD2 (6 bases). V dropped 4 bases and J dropped 2 bases, with 16 bases sitting between them. The CDR3 is made up of 15 amino acids. Per the germline V gene, CDR1 is SGHRS and CDR2 is YFSETQ. CDR3 nucleotides: TGCGCCAGCAGCCCACCACCGGGACTGGCCTACGAGCAGTACTTC. Amino acid sequence: CASSPPPGLAYEQYF.

This clone came up a few times. J is TRBJ2-1 and V is TRBV7-6; possible D gene TRBD2, 5 bases. This CDR3 is built from 14 residues. CDR1 SGHVS and CDR2 FNYEAQ come from the germline V gene. V lost 4 bases, J lost 7 bases, and 14 bases lay in between. CDR3 nucleotide sequence: TGTGCCAGCAGCTCTTTTCCGGGGTATAATGAGCAGTTCTTC. This encodes CASSSFPGYNEQFF.

This clone showed up just a few times. This rearrangement joins TRBV5-1 to TRBJ1-4, with D tentatively TRBD1 (5 bases). Trimming removed 0 bases from V and 7 bases from J, with 10 bases in between. The CDR3 totals 14 residues. Germline CDR1 is SGHRS and CDR2 is YFSETQ. The CDR3 sequence: CASSLAGEGEKLFF. CDR3 in DNA: TGCGCCAGCAGCTTGGCGGGGGAGGGTGAAAAACTGTTTTTT.

The chain is built from TRBV6-6 and TRBJ2-7, with TRBD2 matching over 7 bases. CDR3 length equals 14 residues. Germline-derived CDR1 and CDR2 are MNHNY and SVGAGI (reference sequence). Trimming cost V 6 bases and J 5 bases; bases outside gene matches: 10. CDR3 residues: CASRVGGTPNEQYF. The CDR3, as DNA: TGTGCCAGCAGGGTCGGGGGGACCCCCAACGAGCAGTACTTC.

In this sample, this clone turned up a few times. CDR3 nucleotides: TGCGCCAGCAGCTTGGGGGAGATGGGCAATCAGCCCCAGCATTTT. It encodes CASSLGEMGNQPQHF. The chain has TRBV5-1 and TRBJ1-5; D is ambiguous. In germline, CDR1 is SGHRS, CDR2 YFSETQ. This CDR3 has 15 residues. V was shortened by 0 bases and J by 2 bases, with 9 bases between the two germline ends.

The rearrangement links TRBV9 to TRBJ2-1; 11 nucleotides align to TRBD2. The V gene end was trimmed by 4 bases and the J gene end by 9 bases; junction bases not matched to a gene: 12. This CDR3 region has 16 residues. The germline gives CDR1 SGDLS, CDR2 YYNGEE. The CDR3 here is CASSPHSGGAALEQFF. In DNA, the CDR3 is TGTGCCAGCAGCCCTCATAGCGGGGGGGCGGCACTTGAGCAGTTCTTC.

A word on this clone: Other DNA sequences in the sample encode the same CDR3. The chain has TRBV2 and TRBJ1-6; a possible D gene is TRBD1 (5 bases). V lost 4 bases and J 7 bases, leaving 8 bases between the germline ends. There are 13 residues in the CDR3. Germline V CDR1 and CDR2: SNHLY, FYNNEI. CDR3 region: CASSAQGNSPLHF. CDR3 DNA sequence: TGTGCCAGCAGTGCCCAGGGAAATTCACCCCTCCACTTT.

This chain connects TRBV6-5 to TRBJ1-4, with D possibly being TRBD1 (5 bases). CDR1 is MNHEY, CDR2 SVGAGI, per germline. V dropped 5 bases and J dropped 7 bases, with 14 bases sitting between them. The CDR3 contains 14 residues. The CDR3 region is CASSLTVRGEKLFF. The DNA of the CDR3 is TGTGCCAGCAGTCTTACCGTAAGGGGTGAAAAACTGTTTTTT.

This clone has just a few counts. The chain is built from TRBV5-5 and TRBJ2-3, with a possible D match to TRBD2 (6 bases). In germline, CDR1 is SGHKS, CDR2 YYEKEE (reference sequence). V gave up 3 bases and J gave up 5 bases, with 10 bases separating them. CDR3 length: 13 amino acids. The CDR3 DNA reads as TGTGCCAGCAGCTCGGGGGACCGAGATACGCAGTATTTT. The encoded protein is CASSSGDRDTQYF.

This chain links TRBV4-1 with TRBJ1-2; D possibly corresponds to TRBD1 (6 bases). Germline values: CDR1 MGHRA, CDR2 YSYEKL. Trimming shortened V by 4 bases and J by 8 bases, and 17 bases separated the two germline ends. The CDR3 runs to 14 residues. The CDR3 loop is CASSPGGATHGYTF. In nucleotides, the CDR3 is TGCGCCAGCAGCCCCGGGGGGGCAACACACGGCTACACCTTC.

The rearrangement uses TRBV27 and TRBJ2-7; 8 bases are a match to TRBD2. Germline loops: CDR1 MNHEY, CDR2 SMNVEV (reference sequence). The CDR3 is made up of 16 amino acids. The V and J ends lost 5 bases and 0 bases, in that order; junction bases with no gene match: 9. This CDR3 is CASSPRSGGNSYEQYF. CDR3 bases: TGTGCCAGCAGTCCCCGAAGCGGGGGCAACTCCTACGAGCAGTACTTC.

This sequence joins TRBV7-2 and TRBJ2-1; 11 bases are a match to TRBD2. Trimming removed 5 bases from V and 4 bases from J; junction bases left unmatched: 4. Per the germline V gene, CDR1 is SGHTA and CDR2 is FQGNSA. This CDR3 is 15 amino acids long. The CDR3 DNA is TGTGCCAGCAGCCGTCGGACTAGCGGGTACAATGAGCAGTTCTTC. Residues: CASSRRTSGYNEQFF.

The genes are TRBV7-3 and TRBJ2-1; no definite D call. CDR1 and CDR2 from the germline V gene are SGHTA and FQGTGA. This CDR3 region has 15 residues. With 2 bases removed from V and 4 bases from J, the gap between germline ends came to 12 bases. The CDR3 bases are TGTGCCAGCAGCTTATTCGCGGATGAGTACAATGAGCAGTTCTTC. This gives the protein CASSLFADEYNEQFF.

The rearrangement uses TRBV4-1 and TRBJ2-1; 9 bases line up with TRBD2. The CDR3 contains 14 residues. Per germline, CDR1 MGHRA and CDR2 YSYEKL. V lost 1 base to trimming and J lost 10 bases; unmatched junction nucleotides: 5. CDR3 sequence: CASSQVGAGGEQFF. The CDR3 nucleotides read TGCGCCAGCAGCCAAGTTGGGGCGGGGGGGGAGCAGTTCTTC.

The chain couples TRBV4-1 to TRBJ2-1, with TRBD1 matching over 11 bases. Germline V gene data show CDR1 as MGHRA and CDR2 as YSYEKL. The CDR3 is 16 amino acids. V shed 4 bases, J shed 8 bases, and the junction held 10 bases outside the gene matches. The CDR3 DNA reads TGCGCCAGCAGCCCCCCCGGGACAGGGGGGGGCGATGAGCAGTTCTTC. Translated, it gives CASSPPGTGGGDEQFF.

The chain is built from TRBV28 and TRBJ2-2, with D tentatively TRBD1 (7 bases). Germline V gene data show CDR1 as MDHEN and CDR2 as SYDVKM. V lost 6 bases and J lost 6, with 11 bases in between. The CDR3 spans 13 residues. In nucleotides, the CDR3 is TGTGCCAGCAGGGCAGGGGGGCCCGGGGAGCTGTTTTTT. This sequence encodes CASRAGGPGELFF. The full variable domain, rest sourced from reference TRBV28 and TRBJ2-2, is DVKVTQSSRYLVKRTGEKVFLECVQDMDHENMFWYRQDPGLGLRLIYFSYDVKMKEKGDIPEGYSVSREKKERFSLILESASTNQTSMYLCASRAGGPGELFFGEGSRLTVL.